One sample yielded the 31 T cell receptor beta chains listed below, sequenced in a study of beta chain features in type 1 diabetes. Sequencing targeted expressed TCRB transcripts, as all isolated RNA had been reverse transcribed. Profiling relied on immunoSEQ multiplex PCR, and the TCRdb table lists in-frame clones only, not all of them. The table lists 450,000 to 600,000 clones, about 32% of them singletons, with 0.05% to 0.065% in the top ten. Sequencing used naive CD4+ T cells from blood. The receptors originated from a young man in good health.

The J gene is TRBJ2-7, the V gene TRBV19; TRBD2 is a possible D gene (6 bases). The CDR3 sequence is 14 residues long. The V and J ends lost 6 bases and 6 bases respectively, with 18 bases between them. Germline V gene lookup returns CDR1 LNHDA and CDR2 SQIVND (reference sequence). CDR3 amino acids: CASSPQPGGREQYF. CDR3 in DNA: TGTGCCAGTAGCCCCCAACCAGGAGGGCGCGAGCAGTACTTC.

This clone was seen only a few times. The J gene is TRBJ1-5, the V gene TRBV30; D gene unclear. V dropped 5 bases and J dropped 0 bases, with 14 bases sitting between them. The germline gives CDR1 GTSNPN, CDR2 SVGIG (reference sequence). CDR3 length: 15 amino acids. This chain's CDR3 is CAWDPGEHSNQPQHF. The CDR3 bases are TGTGCCTGGGACCCCGGGGAGCATAGCAATCAGCCCCAGCATTTT.

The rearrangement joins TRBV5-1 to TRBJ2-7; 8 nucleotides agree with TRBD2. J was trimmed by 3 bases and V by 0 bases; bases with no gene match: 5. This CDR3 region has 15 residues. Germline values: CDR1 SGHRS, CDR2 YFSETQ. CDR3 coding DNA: TGCGCCAGCAGCTTGGTAGTAGCGGGAAGCTACGAGCAGTACTTC. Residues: CASSLVVAGSYEQYF.

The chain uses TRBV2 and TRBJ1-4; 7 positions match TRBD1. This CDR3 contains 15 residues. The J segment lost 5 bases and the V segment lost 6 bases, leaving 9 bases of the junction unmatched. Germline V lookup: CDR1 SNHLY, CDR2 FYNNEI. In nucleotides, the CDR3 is TGTGCCAGCAGGACAGACAGGGTCGGAAATGAAAAACTGTTTTTT. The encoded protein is CASRTDRVGNEKLFF.

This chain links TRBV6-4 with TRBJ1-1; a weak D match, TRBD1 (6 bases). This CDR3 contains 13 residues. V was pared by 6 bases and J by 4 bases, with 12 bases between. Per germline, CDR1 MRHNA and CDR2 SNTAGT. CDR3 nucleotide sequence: TGTGCCAGCAGCCTCGAACAGGGCACTGAAGCTTTCTTT. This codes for CASSLEQGTEAFF.

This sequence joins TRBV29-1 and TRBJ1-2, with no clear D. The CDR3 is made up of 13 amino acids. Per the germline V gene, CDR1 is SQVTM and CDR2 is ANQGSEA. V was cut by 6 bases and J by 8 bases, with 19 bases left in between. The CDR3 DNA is TGCAGCGTGGTACTGACGGGAACGGACGGCTACACCTTC. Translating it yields CSVVLTGTDGYTF.

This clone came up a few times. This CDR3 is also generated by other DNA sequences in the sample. The CDR3 spells CAWSDRARQPQHF. The CDR3 coding sequence is TGTGCCTGGAGTGACAGGGCTCGTCAGCCCCAGCATTTT. The V gene is TRBV30, the J gene TRBJ1-5; D is possibly TRBD1 (6 bases). CDR1 and CDR2 (germline): GTSNPN, SVGIG (reference sequence). The CDR3 loop spans 13 amino acids. V was pared by 1 base and J by 6 bases, with 10 bases between.

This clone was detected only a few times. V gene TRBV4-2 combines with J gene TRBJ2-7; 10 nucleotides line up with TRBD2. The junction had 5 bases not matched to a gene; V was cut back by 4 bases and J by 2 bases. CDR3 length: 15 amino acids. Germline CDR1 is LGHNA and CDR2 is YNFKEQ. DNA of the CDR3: TGTGCCAGCAGCCCCCCCGGACTAGCGGCCTACGAGCAGTACTTC. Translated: CASSPPGLAAYEQYF.

CDR3 sequence (DNA): TGTGCCAGCAGCGTGCCACGTAGTATGCACGAGCAGTACTTC. The encoded protein is CASSVPRSMHEQYF. The genes are TRBV21-1 and TRBJ2-7; TRBD2, the D gene given by the table, was not confirmed from the DNA. TRBV21-1 is classified as a pseudogene. The CDR3 covers 14 residues.

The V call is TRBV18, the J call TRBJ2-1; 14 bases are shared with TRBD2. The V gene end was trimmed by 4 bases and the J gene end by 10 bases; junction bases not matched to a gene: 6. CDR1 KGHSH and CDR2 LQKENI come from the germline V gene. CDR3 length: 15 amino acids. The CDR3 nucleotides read TGTGCCAGCTCACTGACTAGCGGGAGGGCCGGGGAGCAGTTCTTC. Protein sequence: CASSLTSGRAGEQFF.

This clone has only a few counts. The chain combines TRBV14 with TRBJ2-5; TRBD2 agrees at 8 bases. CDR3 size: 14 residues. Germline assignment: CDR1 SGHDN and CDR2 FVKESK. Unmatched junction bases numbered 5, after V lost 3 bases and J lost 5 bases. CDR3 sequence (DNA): TGTGCCAGCAGCCAGAGCGGGAGAGTCGAGACCCAGTACTTC. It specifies CASSQSGRVETQYF.

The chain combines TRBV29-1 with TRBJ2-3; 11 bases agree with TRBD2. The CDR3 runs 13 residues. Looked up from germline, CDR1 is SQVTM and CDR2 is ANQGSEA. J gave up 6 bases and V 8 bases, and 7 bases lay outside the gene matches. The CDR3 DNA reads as TGCAGCCGTACTAGCGGGGGCTGGGATACGCAGTATTTT. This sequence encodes CSRTSGGWDTQYF.

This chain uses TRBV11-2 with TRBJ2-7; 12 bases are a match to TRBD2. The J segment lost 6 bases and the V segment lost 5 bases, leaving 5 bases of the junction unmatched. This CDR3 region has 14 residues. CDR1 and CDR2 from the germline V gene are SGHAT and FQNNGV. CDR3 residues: CASSLGLAGREQYF. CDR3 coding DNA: TGTGCCAGCAGCCTAGGACTAGCGGGACGCGAGCAGTACTTC.

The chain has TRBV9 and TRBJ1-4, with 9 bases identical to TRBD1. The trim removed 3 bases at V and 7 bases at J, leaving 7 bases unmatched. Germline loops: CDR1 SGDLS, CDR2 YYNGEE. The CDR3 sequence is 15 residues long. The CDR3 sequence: CASSAQQGAGEKLFF. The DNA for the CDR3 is TGTGCCAGCAGCGCGCAACAGGGGGCGGGTGAAAAACTGTTTTTT.

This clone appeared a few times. The CDR3 reads CATSPPGQETQYF. The DNA of the CDR3 is TGTGCCACCAGCCCTCCCGGGCAAGAGACCCAGTACTTC. This rearrangement joins TRBV15 to TRBJ2-5; D gene ambiguous. The CDR3 sequence is 13 residues long. The germline V and J ends were trimmed by 5 bases and 2 bases, with 9 bases remaining between them. CDR1 is LNHNV, CDR2 YYDKDF, per germline (reference sequence). Looking up the rest from reference TRBV15 and TRBJ2-5 gives the full variable domain: DAMVIQNPRYQVTQFGKPVTLSCSQTLNHNVMYWYQQKSSQAPKLLFHYYDKDFNNEADTPDNFQSRRPNTSFCFLDIRSPGLGDTAMYLCATSPPGQETQYFGPGTRLLVL.

The CDR3 loop is CATSFGRSTDTQYF. For the CDR3, the DNA is TGTGCCACCAGCTTCGGGCGGAGCACAGATACGCAGTATTTT. The rearrangement joins TRBV15 to TRBJ2-3; D gene ambiguous. The CDR3 length is 14 residues. Trimming pared 5 bases from V and 0 bases from J, leaving 9 bases between. CDR1 is LNHNV, CDR2 YYDKDF, per germline (reference sequence).

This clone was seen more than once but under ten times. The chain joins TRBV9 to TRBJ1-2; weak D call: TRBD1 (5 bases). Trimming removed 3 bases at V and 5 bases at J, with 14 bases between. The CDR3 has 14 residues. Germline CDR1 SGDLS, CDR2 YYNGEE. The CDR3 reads CASSAPGRIYGYTF. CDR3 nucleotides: TGTGCCAGCAGCGCTCCGGGACGGATATATGGCTACACCTTC.

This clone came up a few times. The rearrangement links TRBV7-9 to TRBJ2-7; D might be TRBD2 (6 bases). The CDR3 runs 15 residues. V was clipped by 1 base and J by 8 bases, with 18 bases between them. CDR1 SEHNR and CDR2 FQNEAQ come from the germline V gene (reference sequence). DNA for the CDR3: TGTGCCAGCAGCTTAGATCCGGGCGGGATTACGAAGCAGTACTTC. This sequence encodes CASSLDPGGITKQYF.

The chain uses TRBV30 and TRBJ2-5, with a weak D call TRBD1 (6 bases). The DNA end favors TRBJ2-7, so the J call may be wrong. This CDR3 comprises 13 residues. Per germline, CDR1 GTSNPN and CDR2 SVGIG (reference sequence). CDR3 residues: CAWSPRQATEQYF. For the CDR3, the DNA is TGTGCCTGGAGTCCCCGACAGGCCACCGAGCAGTACTTC.

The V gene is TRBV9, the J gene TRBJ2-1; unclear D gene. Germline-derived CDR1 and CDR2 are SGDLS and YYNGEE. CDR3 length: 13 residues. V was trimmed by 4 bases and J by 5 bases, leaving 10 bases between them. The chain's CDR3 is CASSPHPNNEQFF. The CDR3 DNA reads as TGTGCCAGCAGCCCTCACCCGAACAATGAGCAGTTCTTC.

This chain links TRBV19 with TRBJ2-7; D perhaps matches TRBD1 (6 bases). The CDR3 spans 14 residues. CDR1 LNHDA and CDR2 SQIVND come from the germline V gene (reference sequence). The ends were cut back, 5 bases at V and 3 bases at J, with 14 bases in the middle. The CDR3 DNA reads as TGTGCCAGTAGTGTTCGGGACAAAATCTACGAGCAGTACTTC. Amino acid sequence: CASSVRDKIYEQYF. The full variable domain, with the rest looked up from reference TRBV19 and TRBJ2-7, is DGGITQSPKYLFRKEGQNVTLSCEQNLNHDAMYWYRQDPGQGLRLIYYSQIVNDFQKGDIAEGYSVSREKKESFPLTVTSAQKNPTAFYLCASSVRDKIYEQYFGPGTRLTVT.

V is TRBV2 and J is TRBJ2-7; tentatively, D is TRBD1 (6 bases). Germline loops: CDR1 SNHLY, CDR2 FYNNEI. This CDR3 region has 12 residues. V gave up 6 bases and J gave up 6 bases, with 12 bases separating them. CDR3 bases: TGTGCCAGCAGGCTAACAGGGCCCGAGCAGTACTTC. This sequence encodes CASRLTGPEQYF. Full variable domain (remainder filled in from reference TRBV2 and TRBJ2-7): EPEVTQTPSHQVTQMGQEVILRCVPISNHLYFYWYRQILGQKVEFLVSFYNNEISEKSEIFDDQFSVERPDGSNFTLKIRSTKLEDSAMYFCASRLTGPEQYFGPGTRLTVT.

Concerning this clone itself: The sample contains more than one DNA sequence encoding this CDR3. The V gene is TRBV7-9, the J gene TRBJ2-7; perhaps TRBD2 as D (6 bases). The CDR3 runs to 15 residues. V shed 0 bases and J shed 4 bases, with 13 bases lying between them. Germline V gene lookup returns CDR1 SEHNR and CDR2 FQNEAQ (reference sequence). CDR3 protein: CASSLAGTGGYEQYF. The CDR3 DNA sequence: TGTGCCAGCAGCTTAGCTGGGACTGGCGGATACGAGCAGTACTTC. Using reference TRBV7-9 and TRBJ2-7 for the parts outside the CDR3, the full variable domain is DTGVSQNPRHKITKRGQNVTFRCDPISEHNRLYWYRQTLGQGPEFLTYFQNEAQLEKSRLLSDRFSAERPKGSFSTLEIQRTEQGDSAMYLCASSLAGTGGYEQYFGPGTRLTVT.

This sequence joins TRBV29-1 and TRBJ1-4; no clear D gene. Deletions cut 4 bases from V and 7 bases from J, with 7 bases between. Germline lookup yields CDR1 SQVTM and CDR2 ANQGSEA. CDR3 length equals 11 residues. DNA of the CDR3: TGCAGCGTTGCGGTTCTTGAAAAACTGTTTTTT. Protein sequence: CSVAVLEKLFF.

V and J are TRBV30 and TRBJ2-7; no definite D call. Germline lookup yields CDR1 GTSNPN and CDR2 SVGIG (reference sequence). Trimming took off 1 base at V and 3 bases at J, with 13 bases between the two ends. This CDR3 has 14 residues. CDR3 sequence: CAWSARVFFYEQYF. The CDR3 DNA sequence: TGTGCCTGGAGTGCACGGGTTTTTTTCTACGAGCAGTACTTC.

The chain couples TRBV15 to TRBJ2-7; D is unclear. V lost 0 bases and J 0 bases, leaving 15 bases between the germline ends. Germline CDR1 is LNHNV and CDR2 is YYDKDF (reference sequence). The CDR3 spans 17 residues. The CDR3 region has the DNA TGTGCCACCAGCAGAGACGGGTTGGCCTCAAGCTCCTACGAGCAGTACTTC. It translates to CATSRDGLASSSYEQYF.

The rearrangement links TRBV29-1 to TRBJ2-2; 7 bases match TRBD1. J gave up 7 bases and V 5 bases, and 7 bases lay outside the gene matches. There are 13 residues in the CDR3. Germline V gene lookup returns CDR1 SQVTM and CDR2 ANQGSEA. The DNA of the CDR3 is TGCAGCGTTAACGGACAGGCCGGCGGGGAGCTGTTTTTT. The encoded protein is CSVNGQAGGELFF.

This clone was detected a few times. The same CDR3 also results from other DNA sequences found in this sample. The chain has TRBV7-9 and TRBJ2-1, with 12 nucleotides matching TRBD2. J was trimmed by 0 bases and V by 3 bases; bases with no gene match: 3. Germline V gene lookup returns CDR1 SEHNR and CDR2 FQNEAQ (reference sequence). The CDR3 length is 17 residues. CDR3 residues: CASSFGTSGSSYNEQFF. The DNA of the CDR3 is TGTGCCAGCAGCTTTGGGACTAGCGGGTCCTCCTACAATGAGCAGTTCTTC.

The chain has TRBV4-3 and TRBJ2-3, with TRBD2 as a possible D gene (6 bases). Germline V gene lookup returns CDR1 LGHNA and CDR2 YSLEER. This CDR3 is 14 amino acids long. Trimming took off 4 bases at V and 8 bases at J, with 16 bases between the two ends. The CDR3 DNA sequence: TGCGCCAGCAGCCGCGACGAGCTAGCGACTACGCAGTATTTT. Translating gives CASSRDELATTQYF.

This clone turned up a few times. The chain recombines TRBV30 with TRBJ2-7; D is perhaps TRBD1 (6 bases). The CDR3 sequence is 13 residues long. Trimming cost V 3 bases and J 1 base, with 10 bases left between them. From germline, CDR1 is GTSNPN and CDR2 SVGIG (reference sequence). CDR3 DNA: TGTGCCTGGAGGAACCAGGGGTCCTACGAGCAGTACTTC. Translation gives CAWRNQGSYEQYF.

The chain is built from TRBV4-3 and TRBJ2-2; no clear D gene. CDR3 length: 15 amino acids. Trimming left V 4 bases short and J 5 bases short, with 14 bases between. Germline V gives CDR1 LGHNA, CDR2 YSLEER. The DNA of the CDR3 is TGCGCCAGCAGCCGATCAGGTCTAGTTACCGGGGAGCTGTTTTTT. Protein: CASSRSGLVTGELFF.